The rows below give T cell receptor beta chains drawn from one sample of a study of T-cell reconstitution after alpha-beta-depleted transplantation in children. TCRdb reprocessed the PCR reads with MiXCR, giving one entry per CDR3 protein. The table lists 400,000 to 550,000 distinct CDR3 sequences, approximately 10% of them singletons. Sequenced material: PBMCs, taken before TCRalphabeta/CD19-depleted stem cell transplant. All receptors derive from a child aged 2 to 10 with inherited bone marrow failure, due to receive a stem cell transplant. Each CDR3 is given with its conserved first and last residue. D genes are given only for firm matches. The listing skips clone size in some rows; elsewhere it reads once, few, many or a size class.

TRBV28	.	TRBJ1-5	many	TGTGCCACCCTGCAGGGAGTCCAGCCCCAGCATTTT	CATLQGVQPQHF
TRBV29-1	TRBD2	TRBJ2-1	.	TGCAGCGTTCCAACTAGCGGGGGAGCCTACAATGAGCAGTTCTTC	CSVPTSGGAYNEQFF
TRBV10-3	.	TRBJ1-5	many	TGTGCCATCAGTGAAACACAGGGAGATCAGCCCCAGCATTTT	CAISETQGDQPQHF
TRBV5-4	TRBD2	TRBJ2-5	many	TGTGCCAGCAGCTCTGGAGGGGGACTAGTTCGGGAGACCCAGTACTTC	CASSSGGGLVRETQYF
TRBV20-1	TRBD2	TRBJ2-1	many	TGCAGTGCTAGAGAGGGCGGGAGCTCCTACAATGAGCAGTTCTTC	CSAREGGSSYNEQFF
TRBV3-1	.	TRBJ1-5	few	TGTGCCAGCAGCCAAGAGAGGTGCAGTAAGGATAGCAATCAGCCCCAGCATTTT	CASSQERCSKDSNQPQHF
TRBV5-1	TRBD2	TRBJ2-1	many	TGCGCCAGTAGCCCGGGACCTAGCGGGAGCTACGATGAGCAGTTCTTC	CASSPGPSGSYDEQFF
TRBV6-2/TRBV6-3	.	TRBJ2-7	.	TGTGCCAGCAGTTACGGGGAGTACTACGAGCAGTACTTC	CASSYGEYYEQYF
TRBV12-3/TRBV12-4	.	TRBJ2-7	many	TGTGCCAGCAGTTTAGCGGGAGTCCACGAGCAGTACTTC	CASSLAGVHEQYF
TRBV7-8	TRBD2	TRBJ2-1	many	TGTGCCAGCAGCTTAAGCGGGAGGGGAAATGAGCAGTTCTTC	CASSLSGRGNEQFF
TRBV6-6	.	TRBJ1-4	many	TGTGCCAGCAGTTACCTGGGTGAAAAACTGTTTTTT	CASSYLGEKLFF
TRBV5-4	TRBD2	TRBJ2-7	few	TGTGCCAGCAGCGTAGGACTAGCGGGACACTACGAGCAGTACTTC	CASSVGLAGHYEQYF
TRBV7-9	.	TRBJ1-2	many	TGTGCCAGCAGCTTAGGTACAGGGCGTGGCTACACCTTC	CASSLGTGRGYTF
TRBV19	.	TRBJ2-1	few	TGTGCCAGTAGTATAGACGGGAGACAGGGACTTGAGCAGTTCTTC	CASSIDGRQGLEQFF
TRBV4-3	.	TRBJ1-1	many	TGCGCCAGCAGCCAAGATGTTTTCTCCGAAGCTTTCTTT	CASSQDVFSEAFF
TRBV12-3/TRBV12-4	.	TRBJ2-1	many	TGTGCTTCGTACGCCTACAATGAGCAGTTCTTC	CASYAYNEQFF
TRBV9	TRBD1	TRBJ1-3	.	TGTGCCAGCAGCGCCCTGGACAGGGGTTGGGGAAACACCATATATTTT	CASSALDRGWGNTIYF
TRBV27	.	TRBJ1-1	many	TGTGCCAGCAGTTTATCATTTGGGGGGATCACTGAAGCTTTCTTT	CASSLSFGGITEAFF
TRBV29-1	TRBD2	TRBJ2-5	many	TGCAGCGTTGGCGGGGGGATACAAGAGACCCAGTACTTC	CSVGGGIQETQYF
TRBV5-5	TRBD1	TRBJ1-2	many	TGTGCCAGCAGCCCCAGCCCAGGACAGGGGTCCTATGGCTACACCTTC	CASSPSPGQGSYGYTF
TRBV7-2	TRBD2	TRBJ2-7	many	TGTGCCAGCAGCTTAGCCGGGACTAGCGTCTACGAGCAGTACTTC	CASSLAGTSVYEQYF
TRBV6-1	.	TRBJ1-1	many	TGTGCCAGCGGACTGACCAGGGCCACTGAAGCTTTCTTT	CASGLTRATEAFF